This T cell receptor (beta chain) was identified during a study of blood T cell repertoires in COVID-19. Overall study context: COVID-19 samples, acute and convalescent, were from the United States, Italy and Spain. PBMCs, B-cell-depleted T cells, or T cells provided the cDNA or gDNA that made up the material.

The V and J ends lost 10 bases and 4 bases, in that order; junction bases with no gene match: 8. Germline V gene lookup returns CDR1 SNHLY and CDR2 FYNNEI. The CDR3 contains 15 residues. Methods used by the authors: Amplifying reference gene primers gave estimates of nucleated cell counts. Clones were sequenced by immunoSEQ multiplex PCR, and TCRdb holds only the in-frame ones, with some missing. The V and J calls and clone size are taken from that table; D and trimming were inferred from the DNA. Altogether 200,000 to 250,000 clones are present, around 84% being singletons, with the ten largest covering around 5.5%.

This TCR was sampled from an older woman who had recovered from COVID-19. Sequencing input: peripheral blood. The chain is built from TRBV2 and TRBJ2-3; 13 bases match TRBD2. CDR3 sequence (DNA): TGTGCCATAACTAGCGGGGGGGCCTGGGCAGATACGCAGTATTTT. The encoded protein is CAITSGGAWADTQYF.